These 21 T cell receptor beta chains came from one sample sequenced in a study of shared clonotypes between healthy human individuals. Using immunoSEQ multiplex PCR, the repertoire was profiled, and TCRdb retains in-frame clones only, with some absent. The repertoire holds about 1 million clones, with more than 60% as singletons. Source material: memory CD4+ T cells sorted from blood. Subset reported: CD45RA-negative fraction. The receptor set was obtained from a man aged 18 to 30 in good health.

This clone appeared a single time. V gene TRBV7-2 combines with J gene TRBJ2-7; D perhaps matches TRBD1 (5 bases). Deletions cut 1 base from V and 4 bases from J, with 11 bases between. Germline-derived CDR1 and CDR2 are SGHTA and FQGNSA. There are 14 residues in the CDR3. The CDR3 loop reads CASSLVGRVYEQYF. The CDR3, as DNA: TGTGCCAGCAGCTTAGTCGGCAGGGTATACGAGCAGTACTTC.

The rearrangement uses TRBV10-1 and TRBJ2-3; maybe TRBD2 (6 bases). CDR1 is WNHNN, CDR2 SYGVQD, per germline (reference sequence). Trimming stripped 2 bases from V and 7 bases from J, with 10 bases between. The length of the CDR3 is 13 residues. The CDR3: CASSEASENTQYF. CDR3 nucleotide sequence: TGCGCCAGCAGTGAGGCTAGCGAAAATACGCAGTATTTT.

The rearrangement joins TRBV6-1 to TRBJ2-6; D is uncertain. This CDR3 spans 15 amino acids. V was pared by 4 bases and J by 0 bases, with 7 bases between. Per germline, CDR1 MNHNS and CDR2 SASEGT. The chain's CDR3 is CASSVLNSGANVLTF. The CDR3 nucleotides read TGTGCCAGCAGTGTTCTTAACTCTGGGGCCAACGTCCTGACTTTC.

This clone has only one observation. The chain joins TRBV5-6 to TRBJ2-5; either TRBD1 or TRBD2 may fit D (7 bases each). Germline CDR1 and CDR2: SGHDT and YYEEEE. V lost 4 bases and J lost 0, with 13 bases in between. The CDR3 extends over 15 amino acids. CDR3 sequence: CASSRQGGHQETQYF. CDR3 sequence (DNA): TGTGCCAGCAGCCGGCAGGGGGGGCACCAAGAGACCCAGTACTTC.

This chain links TRBV5-1 with TRBJ2-2; D might be TRBD2 (5 bases). Trimming pared 5 bases from V and 7 bases from J, leaving 9 bases between. Germline assignment: CDR1 SGHRS and CDR2 YFSETQ. CDR3 length: 12 amino acids. CDR3 bases: TGCGCCAGCAGAAAAGGGAGCGGGGAGCTGTTTTTT. Amino acids: CASRKGSGELFF.

This sequence joins TRBV6-6 and TRBJ2-2, with TRBD1 as a possible D gene (6 bases). V lost 0 bases to trimming and J lost 7 bases, with 9 bases between them. Germline CDR1 reads MNHNY; CDR2 reads SVGAGI (reference sequence). This CDR3 is built from 14 residues. CDR3 amino acids: CASSYSQGSGELFF. In DNA form, the CDR3 reads TGTGCCAGCAGTTACTCCCAGGGGAGCGGGGAGCTGTTTTTT.

The chain joins TRBV2 to TRBJ1-2, with 7 bases fitting TRBD1. The CDR3 sequence is 14 residues long. The junction had 6 bases not matched to a gene; V was cut back by 4 bases and J by 4 bases. CDR1 is SNHLY and CDR2 is FYNNEI in the germline V gene. The CDR3 loop is CASSASDRSYGYTF. DNA for the CDR3: TGTGCCAGCAGTGCCTCGGACAGGAGCTATGGCTACACCTTC. The entire variable domain, with the rest obtained from reference TRBV2 and TRBJ1-2, is as follows: EPEVTQTPSHQVTQMGQEVILRCVPISNHLYFYWYRQILGQKVEFLVSFYNNEISEKSEIFDDQFSVERPDGSNFTLKIRSTKLEDSAMYFCASSASDRSYGYTFGSGTRLTVV.

The V call is TRBV5-6, the J call TRBJ2-3; D unclear. CDR3 length: 16 residues. The germline V and J ends were trimmed by 2 bases and 1 base, with 14 bases remaining between them. Germline lookup yields CDR1 SGHDT and CDR2 YYEEEE. The CDR3 sequence is CASSFSRTVGTDTQYF. CDR3 nucleotide sequence: TGTGCCAGCAGCTTCAGTCGAACGGTGGGCACAGATACGCAGTATTTT.

This clone showed up just a few times. The rearrangement links TRBV20-1 to TRBJ2-7; possible D gene TRBD1, 5 bases. The CDR3 totals 10 residues. Germline V lookup: CDR1 DFQATT, CDR2 SNEGSKA (reference sequence). The CDR3 DNA reads as TGCAGTGCTATTCCCTCGACAGCCCCTGTC. This translates into CSAIPSTAPV.

The chain is built from TRBV27 and TRBJ1-3, with 9 bases matching TRBD1. Germline loops: CDR1 MNHEY, CDR2 SMNVEV (reference sequence). CDR3 length equals 13 residues. The CDR3 DNA reads as TGTGCGCACAGGGGGCTCACTGGAAACACCATATATTTT. As protein: CAHRGLTGNTIYF.

This chain links TRBV6-6 with TRBJ1-2; D unclear. V lost 5 bases to trimming and J lost 8 bases, with 9 bases between them. Germline CDR1 is MNHNY and CDR2 is SVGAGI (reference sequence). This CDR3 has 11 residues. CDR3 sequence: CASSGSQGYTF. The CDR3 DNA is TGTGCCAGCAGTGGATCTCAAGGCTACACCTTC.

The chain has TRBV15 and TRBJ2-5, with 12 bases matching TRBD2. The V segment lost 0 bases and the J segment 2 bases; nucleotides outside the gene matches: 1. The germline V gene encodes CDR1 LNHNV and CDR2 YYDKDF (reference sequence). This CDR3 is 16 amino acids long. The CDR3 sequence is CATSRDLAGGQETQYF. The CDR3, as DNA: TGTGCCACCAGCAGAGATCTAGCGGGGGGGCAAGAGACCCAGTACTTC.

Many counts were recorded for this clone. V and J are TRBV29-1 and TRBJ2-6; no clear D. The CDR3 covers 13 residues. V was cut by 4 bases and J by 2 bases, with 6 bases left in between. In germline, CDR1 is SQVTM, CDR2 ANQGSEA. The CDR3 reads CSVGVPGANVLTF. In DNA, the CDR3 is TGCAGCGTTGGGGTCCCTGGGGCCAACGTCCTGACTTTC.

This clone was detected only once. The rearrangement joins TRBV6-1 to TRBJ2-3; 14 nucleotides match TRBD2. Germline lookup yields CDR1 MNHNS and CDR2 SASEGT. J was trimmed by 1 base and V by 4 bases; bases with no gene match: 4. The CDR3 extends over 17 amino acids. This CDR3 is CASSVGLAGGRTDTQYF. Here the CDR3 DNA reads TGTGCCAGCAGTGTTGGACTAGCGGGGGGCCGCACAGATACGCAGTATTTT.

V is TRBV30 and J is TRBJ2-1; 12 positions agree with TRBD2. This CDR3 is 18 amino acids long. Germline-derived CDR1 and CDR2 are GTSNPN and SVGIG (reference sequence). The ends lost 8 bases at V and 0 bases at J; junction bases unmatched: 14. The CDR3 loop reads CAPLRTSGGPRSYNEQFF. The DNA for the CDR3 is TGTGCCCCTTTGAGAACTAGCGGGGGGCCTCGCTCCTACAATGAGCAGTTCTTC.

The rearrangement joins TRBV6-5 to TRBJ2-1; D is uncertain. The germline CDR1 and CDR2 sequences are MNHEY and SVGAGI. Deletions cut 7 bases from V and 12 bases from J, with 13 bases between. This CDR3 has 11 residues. The CDR3 region has the DNA TGTGCCAGCACCCCGCCGGCACGGCAGTTCTTC. It specifies CASTPPARQFF.

This clone was observed a single time. The J gene is TRBJ2-3, the V gene TRBV5-1; D could derive from TRBD1 or TRBD2 (6 bases each). CDR1 is SGHRS, CDR2 YFSETQ, per germline. V gave up 2 bases and J gave up 4 bases, with 14 bases separating them. This CDR3 contains 15 residues. The CDR3 region has the DNA TGCGCCAGCAGCTTAAGGGGGGAAGGCTCAGATACGCAGTATTTT. Amino acids: CASSLRGEGSDTQYF.

This chain uses TRBV6-1 with TRBJ2-5; D might be TRBD1 (6 bases). The germline V gene encodes CDR1 MNHNS and CDR2 SASEGT. There are 14 residues in the CDR3. V was pared by 5 bases and J by 4 bases, with 14 bases between. The CDR3 DNA sequence: TGTGCCAGCAGTCAACCGGGACACACAGAGACCCAGTACTTC. Translation gives CASSQPGHTETQYF.

This chain joins TRBV11-2 and TRBJ1-2, with D possibly TRBD1 on 5 matching bases. Germline V gene lookup returns CDR1 SGHAT and CDR2 FQNNGV. This CDR3 has 13 residues. V dropped 2 bases and J dropped 8 bases, with 12 bases sitting between them. The CDR3 DNA is TGTGCCAGCAGCTTATCAGGGTTCGGAGGCTACACCTTC. Amino acids: CASSLSGFGGYTF.

The genes are TRBV19 and TRBJ1-2; D unresolved. This CDR3 is built from 12 residues. Trimming cost V 4 bases and J 3 bases, with 6 bases left between them. The germline V gene has CDR1 LNHDA and CDR2 SQIVND (reference sequence). The CDR3 nucleotides read TGTGCCAGTAGTAAGAACGACTATGGCTACACCTTC. This translates into CASSKNDYGYTF.

V gene TRBV5-6 combines with J gene TRBJ2-7; D is undetermined. The CDR3 runs to 15 residues. Germline V gene lookup returns CDR1 SGHDT and CDR2 YYEEEE. V was clipped by 0 bases and J by 4 bases, with 14 bases between them. The CDR3, as DNA: TGTGCCAGCAGCTTGGCGCCAGGCACCTATTACGAGCAGTACTTC. Protein product: CASSLAPGTYYEQYF.